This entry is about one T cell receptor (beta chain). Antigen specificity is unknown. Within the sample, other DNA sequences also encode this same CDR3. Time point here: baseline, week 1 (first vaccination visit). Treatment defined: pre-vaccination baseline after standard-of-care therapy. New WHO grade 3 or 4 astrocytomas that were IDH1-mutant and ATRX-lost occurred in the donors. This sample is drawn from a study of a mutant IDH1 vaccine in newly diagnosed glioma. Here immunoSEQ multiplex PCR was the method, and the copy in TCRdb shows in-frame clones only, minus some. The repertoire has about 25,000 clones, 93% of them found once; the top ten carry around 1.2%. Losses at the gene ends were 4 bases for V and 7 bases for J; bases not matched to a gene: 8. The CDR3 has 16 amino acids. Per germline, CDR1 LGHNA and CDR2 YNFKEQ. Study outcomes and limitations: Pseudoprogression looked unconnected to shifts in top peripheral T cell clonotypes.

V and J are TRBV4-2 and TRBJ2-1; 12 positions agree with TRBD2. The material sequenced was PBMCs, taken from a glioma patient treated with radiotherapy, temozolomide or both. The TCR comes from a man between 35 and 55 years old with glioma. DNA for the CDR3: TGTGCCAGCAGCCGCCTAGCGGGAGGGCCGGGTAATGAGCAGTTCTTC. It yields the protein CASSRLAGGPGNEQFF.